These 14 T cell receptor beta chains were all obtained from the same sample, sequenced in a study of T-cell reconstitution after alpha-beta-depleted transplantation in children. Researchers prepared the TCRbeta library using unique molecular identifiers, the study reports. TCRdb re-called the PCR reads with MiXCR, one entry per CDR3 protein. Among around 960,000 distinct CDR3 sequences, around 30% were seen once, and the ten largest hold around 30%. The source was PBMCs, mostly from graft donor cells, collected 360 days after TCRalphabeta/CD19-depleted stem cell transplant. The receptors derive from a boy less than two years old who had a stem cell transplant for SCID, so the T cells may come from the graft donor.

This chain uses TRBV20-1 with TRBJ2-1, with TRBD1 as a possible D gene (6 bases). There are 15 residues in the CDR3. The V gene lost 6 bases and the J gene lost 5 bases, with 20 bases spanning the gap. Germline V gives CDR1 DFQATT, CDR2 SNEGSKA (reference sequence). The CDR3 loop is CSALDLPWGHNEQFF. DNA of the CDR3: TGCAGTGCACTGGACCTCCCCTGGGGGCACAATGAGCAGTTCTTC.

The table lists this clonotype with a few counts. The chain has TRBV5-1 and TRBJ2-1, with 8 positions matching TRBD2. Trimming cost V 5 bases and J 7 bases; bases outside gene matches: 8. This CDR3 comprises 14 residues. Germline CDR1 reads SGHRS; CDR2 reads YFSETQ. CDR3 residues: CASSGTSGGNEQFF. The CDR3 bases are TGCGCCAGCAGTGGAACTAGCGGAGGTAATGAGCAGTTCTTC.

This clonotype was counted between two and nine times. The chain joins TRBV20-1 to TRBJ1-2; D is perhaps TRBD1 (5 bases). V was trimmed by 0 bases and J by 3 bases, leaving 11 bases between them. The CDR3 covers 14 residues. Germline values: CDR1 DFQATT, CDR2 SNEGSKA (reference sequence). Here the CDR3 reads CSAREPGGDYGYTF. Here the CDR3 DNA reads TGCAGTGCTAGAGAGCCGGGAGGGGACTATGGCTACACCTTC.

Concerning this clonotype: A much larger clone differs from this one at a single base, so this may be a read error. The V and J genes are TRBV3-1 and TRBJ2-7, with TRBD2 as a possible D gene (5 bases). V was cut by 3 bases and J by 2 bases, with 5 bases left in between. Germline V CDR1 and CDR2: LGHDT, YNNKEL (reference sequence). The CDR3 is 12 amino acids. The DNA of the CDR3 is TGTGCCAGCAGCCAGAGGGCCTACGAGCAGTACTTC. Translation: CASSQRAYEQYF.

V gene TRBV5-1 combines with J gene TRBJ1-1, with 7 positions matching TRBD1. Unmatched junction bases numbered 5, after V lost 3 bases and J lost 3 bases. Germline V gene lookup returns CDR1 SGHRS and CDR2 YFSETQ. The CDR3 is made up of 14 amino acids. Here the CDR3 DNA reads TGCGCCAGCAGCTCCGGACAGGCCGACACTGAAGCTTTCTTT. Translation: CASSSGQADTEAFF.

The chain recombines TRBV9 with TRBJ2-3; 8 nucleotides align to TRBD1. V lost 3 bases, J lost 6 bases, and 3 bases stayed unmatched. The CDR3 has 13 residues. Per germline, CDR1 SGDLS and CDR2 YYNGEE. CDR3 nucleotide sequence: TGTGCCAGCAGCGCGTGGGACAGGGATACGCAGTATTTT. It specifies CASSAWDRDTQYF.

This chain connects TRBV11-2 to TRBJ2-1, with 7 bases fitting TRBD1. The V segment lost 5 bases and the J segment 0 bases; nucleotides outside the gene matches: 7. CDR3 length equals 16 residues. Germline-derived CDR1 and CDR2 are SGHAT and FQNNGV. CDR3 loop: CASSRLRTGSYNEQFF. The DNA of the CDR3 is TGTGCCAGCAGCCGGCTCCGGACAGGCTCCTACAATGAGCAGTTCTTC.

This chain connects TRBV20-1 to TRBJ2-1, with unresolved D. The CDR3 is 14 residues long. V was clipped by 3 bases and J by 6 bases, with 15 bases between them. Germline V gene data show CDR1 as DFQATT and CDR2 as SNEGSKA (reference sequence). The CDR3 region is CSASFARHLNEQFF. CDR3 bases: TGCAGTGCTAGTTTTGCGCGACATCTCAATGAGCAGTTCTTC.

Only a few counts were recorded for this clonotype. The rearrangement joins TRBV9 to TRBJ2-1; D unresolved. Looked up from germline, CDR1 is SGDLS and CDR2 is YYNGEE. This CDR3 is 18 amino acids long. V was trimmed by 3 bases and J by 7 bases, leaving 26 bases between them. This chain's CDR3 is CASSAEIPGSGKANEQFF. DNA for the CDR3: TGTGCCAGCAGCGCAGAGATCCCGGGCTCAGGAAAAGCGAATGAGCAGTTCTTC.

V gene TRBV5-1 combines with J gene TRBJ2-1; TRBD2 matches 11 bases. Germline values: CDR1 SGHRS, CDR2 YFSETQ. CDR3 length equals 19 residues. V lost 3 bases to trimming and J lost 2 bases; unmatched junction nucleotides: 13. The CDR3 bases are TGCGCCAGCAGCTCAACTGAGTCTAGCGGGGGGCCCCCCTACAATGAGCAGTTCTTC. Amino acids: CASSSTESSGGPPYNEQFF. Drawing the rest from reference TRBV5-1 and TRBJ2-1, the complete variable domain is KAGVTQTPRYLIKTRGQQVTLSCSPISGHRSVSWYQQTPGQGLQFLFEYFSETQRNKGNFPGRFSGRQFSNSRSEMNVSTLELGDSALYLCASSSTESSGGPPYNEQFFGPGTRLTVL.

V is TRBV18 and J is TRBJ2-7; D may be TRBD1 (6 bases). V lost 4 bases and J lost 4, with 17 bases in between. Germline V gene sequence: CDR1 KGHSH, CDR2 LQKENI. The CDR3 has 15 amino acids. The CDR3 DNA follows: TGTGCCAGCTCACTAGGGGACATTGCTCCGTACGAGCAGTACTTC. Protein sequence: CASSLGDIAPYEQYF.

A few counts support this clonotype. The chain carries TRBV13 and TRBJ1-2; no reliable D call. The V gene's germline CDR1 is PRHDT and CDR2 FYEKMQ (reference sequence). The CDR3 consists of 14 residues. With 10 bases removed from V and 5 bases from J, the gap between germline ends came to 20 bases. This CDR3 is CATDWVVGKYGYTF. CDR3 nucleotide sequence: TGTGCCACAGACTGGGTAGTGGGGAAGTATGGCTACACCTTC.

This clonotype occurred a few times. V is TRBV3-1 and J is TRBJ2-1; 13 nucleotides match TRBD2. V dropped 7 bases and J dropped 8; count of bases not matched to a gene: 11. The CDR3 contains 16 residues. In germline, CDR1 is LGHDT, CDR2 YNNKEL (reference sequence). The CDR3 DNA is TGTGCCAGCACCTCAACCGGGACTAGCGGGATCCATGAGCAGTTCTTC. Its protein is CASTSTGTSGIHEQFF.

This rearrangement joins TRBV18 to TRBJ2-7; D gene unclear. Germline assignment: CDR1 KGHSH and CDR2 LQKENI. Trimming removed 2 bases at V and 2 bases at J, with 10 bases between. This CDR3 is built from 14 residues. The CDR3 is CASSPDRYPYEQYF. The CDR3 region has the DNA TGTGCCAGCTCACCAGACCGTTACCCCTACGAGCAGTACTTC.